A selection of T cell receptor beta chains follows, all from one sample in a study of T cell repertoires in cytomegalovirus infection. Their target antigens are unknown. TCRdb itself ran the reads through MiXCR, one entry per CDR3 protein. The table records around 360,000 distinct CDR3 sequences, about 35% of them present only once. This specimen was cultured PBMCs, taken from culture after CMV antigen stimulation. These receptors all stem from a human donor in good health (CMV status not recorded). Some clones in this sample may be carry-over from other donors' samples. Both conserved end residues are part of each CDR3. D genes are given only for firm matches. Not all rows give a size; the values are once, few, many and, for expanded clones, a class.

v_gene: TRBV7-2; d_gene: TRBD1; j_gene: TRBJ1-2; abundance: .; CDR3nt: TGTGCCAGCAGCTTAGGACAGGGTATCTTGGGCTACACCTTC; CDR3aa: CASSLGQGILGYTF
v_gene: TRBV20-1; d_gene: .; j_gene: TRBJ2-1; abundance: .; CDR3nt: TGCAGTGCCCCAACTCCCGGCGGGAATGAGCAGTTCTTC; CDR3aa: CSAPTPGGNEQFF
v_gene: TRBV7-2; d_gene: TRBD2; j_gene: TRBJ2-5; abundance: few; CDR3nt: TGTGCCTGGGGGAGGGGCCCGCAAGAGACCCAGTACTTC; CDR3aa: CAWGRGPQETQYF
v_gene: TRBV6-5; d_gene: .; j_gene: TRBJ2-1; abundance: .; CDR3nt: TGTGCCAGCAGCTCCACAGGGTCTGAGCAGTTCTTC; CDR3aa: CASSSTGSEQFF
v_gene: TRBV6-1; d_gene: TRBD2; j_gene: TRBJ2-1; abundance: few; CDR3nt: TGTGCCAGCAGTATAACTAGCGGGAGTCCAATCCATGAGCAGTTCTTC; CDR3aa: CASSITSGSPIHEQFF
v_gene: TRBV7-2; d_gene: .; j_gene: TRBJ1-2; abundance: .; CDR3nt: TGTGCCAGCAGGCTGACACCGACTAACTATGGCTACACCTTC; CDR3aa: CASRLTPTNYGYTF
v_gene: TRBV29-1; d_gene: .; j_gene: TRBJ2-3; abundance: .; CDR3nt: TGCAGCGGAGAACGGGGTGGCACAGATACGCAGTATTTT; CDR3aa: CSGERGGTDTQYF
v_gene: TRBV2; d_gene: .; j_gene: TRBJ2-7; abundance: few; CDR3nt: TGTGCCAGCAGCGGTATGGGCTACGAGCAGTACTTC; CDR3aa: CASSGMGYEQYF
v_gene: TRBV5-1; d_gene: TRBD2; j_gene: TRBJ2-1; abundance: once; CDR3nt: TGCGCCAGCAGCTTGGTCATCGGACTAGCGGGAGGCGGTGAGCAGTTCTTC; CDR3aa: CASSLVIGLAGGGEQFF
v_gene: TRBV4-1; d_gene: .; j_gene: TRBJ2-1; abundance: .; CDR3nt: TGCGCCAGCAGCCCGGAGACCCGGAGCTCCTACAATGAGCAGTTCTTC; CDR3aa: CASSPETRSSYNEQFF
v_gene: TRBV3-1; d_gene: TRBD2; j_gene: TRBJ2-1; abundance: .; CDR3nt: TGTGCCAGCAGCCAAGAAGGGGTCTTAGGGACTAGCGGGATCTCCTACAATGAGCAGTTCTTC; CDR3aa: CASSQEGVLGTSGISYNEQFF
v_gene: TRBV4-3; d_gene: TRBD2; j_gene: TRBJ2-1; abundance: few; CDR3nt: TGCGCCAGCAGCCAGGTCCGACTAGCGGGGGATAATGAGCAGTTCTTC; CDR3aa: CASSQVRLAGDNEQFF
v_gene: TRBV29-1; d_gene: .; j_gene: TRBJ2-1; abundance: .; CDR3nt: TGCAGCGTTGACGATACTAGCCGATACAATGAGCAGTTCTTC; CDR3aa: CSVDDTSRYNEQFF
v_gene: TRBV10-1; d_gene: .; j_gene: TRBJ2-3; abundance: .; CDR3nt: TGCGCCAGCAGTGAATGGGACACAGATACGCAGTATTTT; CDR3aa: CASSEWDTDTQYF
v_gene: TRBV7-2; d_gene: .; j_gene: TRBJ2-3; abundance: few; CDR3nt: TGTGCCAGCACCCTGGGGGCATCGACTAGCACAGATACGCAGTATTTT; CDR3aa: CASTLGASTSTDTQYF
v_gene: TRBV7-9; d_gene: .; j_gene: TRBJ2-7; abundance: few; CDR3nt: TGTGCCAGCAGCCTCTCACCTTATGTCTACGAGCAGTACTTC; CDR3aa: CASSLSPYVYEQYF
v_gene: TRBV6-2/TRBV6-3; d_gene: .; j_gene: TRBJ2-1; abundance: once; CDR3nt: TGTGCCAGCAGTTATATCGCGGCCAACTATCCGCAGTTCTTC; CDR3aa: CASSYIAANYPQFF
v_gene: TRBV7-2; d_gene: .; j_gene: TRBJ1-1; abundance: .; CDR3nt: TGTGCCAGCAGCTTATGGGCAGCCATGAACACTGAAGCTTTCTTT; CDR3aa: CASSLWAAMNTEAFF
v_gene: TRBV10-3; d_gene: .; j_gene: TRBJ2-1; abundance: few; CDR3nt: TGTGCCATCAGTGAGGGGCTGGGGGCTGCCCAGTTCTTC; CDR3aa: CAISEGLGAAQFF
v_gene: TRBV6-2/TRBV6-3; d_gene: TRBD2; j_gene: TRBJ2-1; abundance: .; CDR3nt: TGTGCCAGCTGTCGTTGGCGGGGGGACAATGAGCAGTTCTTC; CDR3aa: CASCRWRGDNEQFF
v_gene: TRBV19; d_gene: .; j_gene: TRBJ2-7; abundance: few; CDR3nt: TGTGCCAGCTCTAAGGAGGGAAGCGAGCAGTACTTC; CDR3aa: CASSKEGSEQYF
v_gene: TRBV7-8; d_gene: TRBD1; j_gene: TRBJ2-7; abundance: few; CDR3nt: TGTGCCAGCAGCCCGACAGGGGGGTCCTACGAGCAGTACTTC; CDR3aa: CASSPTGGSYEQYF
v_gene: TRBV7-9; d_gene: .; j_gene: TRBJ1-2; abundance: once; CDR3nt: TGTGCCAGCAGCCCCCGGCAGGAGCCGCCAAACTATGGCTACACCTTC; CDR3aa: CASSPRQEPPNYGYTF
v_gene: TRBV12-3/TRBV12-4; d_gene: .; j_gene: TRBJ2-7; abundance: few; CDR3nt: TGTGCCAGCAGCAAGTACTACGAGCAGTACTTC; CDR3aa: CASSKYYEQYF
v_gene: TRBV6-2/TRBV6-3; d_gene: TRBD2; j_gene: TRBJ2-1; abundance: few; CDR3nt: TGTGCCAGCAGGGTAGCGGGACTAGGGGACAATGAGCAGTTCTTC; CDR3aa: CASRVAGLGDNEQFF
v_gene: TRBV6-2/TRBV6-3; d_gene: TRBD2; j_gene: TRBJ2-7; abundance: few; CDR3nt: TGTGCCAGCAGTTCTACTAGCGCTTCCCTCGACGAGCAGTACTTC; CDR3aa: CASSSTSASLDEQYF
v_gene: TRBV27; d_gene: .; j_gene: TRBJ1-1; abundance: .; CDR3nt: TGTGCCAGCAGTTTAACGGGGGCTGACGCTGAAGCTTTCTTT; CDR3aa: CASSLTGADAEAFF
v_gene: TRBV7-9; d_gene: TRBD2; j_gene: TRBJ2-1; abundance: .; CDR3nt: TGTGCCAGCAGCTCTAGCGGTACCACCTACAATGAGCAGTTCTTC; CDR3aa: CASSSSGTTYNEQFF
v_gene: TRBV28; d_gene: TRBD1; j_gene: TRBJ1-5; abundance: few; CDR3nt: TGTGCCAGCAGCTCTTTCGGGACAGTTTATGATCAGCCCCAGCATTTT; CDR3aa: CASSSFGTVYDQPQHF
v_gene: TRBV7-2; d_gene: .; j_gene: TRBJ2-6; abundance: .; CDR3nt: TGTGCCAGCAGCTTAGTCAGTGTCGGGTCTGGGGCCAACGTCCTGACTTTC; CDR3aa: CASSLVSVGSGANVLTF